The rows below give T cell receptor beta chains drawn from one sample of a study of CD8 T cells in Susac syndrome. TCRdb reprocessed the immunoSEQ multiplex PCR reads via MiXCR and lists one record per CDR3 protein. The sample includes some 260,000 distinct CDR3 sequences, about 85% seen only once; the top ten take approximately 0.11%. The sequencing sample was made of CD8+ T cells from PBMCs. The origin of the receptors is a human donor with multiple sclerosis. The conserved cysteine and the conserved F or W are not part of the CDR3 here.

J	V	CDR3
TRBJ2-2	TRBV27	ASSWASGDNTGELF
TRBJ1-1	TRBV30	AWSVGQRNTEAF
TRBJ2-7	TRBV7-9	AAEGGSSYEQY
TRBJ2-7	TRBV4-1	ASSQDNRHYEQY
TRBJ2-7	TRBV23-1	ASSQGKKIDRMYYEQY
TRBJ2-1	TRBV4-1	ASSQQTPTESGLF
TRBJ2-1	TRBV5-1	ASSPSGGIYNEQF
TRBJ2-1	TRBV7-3	ASSHRGGPYNEQF
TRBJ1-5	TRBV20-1	SARDRSYGSNQPQH
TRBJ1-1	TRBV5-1	ASSLVGDPGGGNTEAF
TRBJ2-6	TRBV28	ASSLLGTGISGGANVLT
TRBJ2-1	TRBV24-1	ATSDPTRANEQF
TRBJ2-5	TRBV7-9	ASSRSHEEQETQY
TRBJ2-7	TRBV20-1	SARDGVYEQY
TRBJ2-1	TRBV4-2	ASSQAETAGGFDNEQF
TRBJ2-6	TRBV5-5	ASSSVGTSGANVLT